The 23 T cell receptor beta chains below were found in one sample sequenced in a study of beta chain features in type 1 diabetes. Every bit of the isolated RNA underwent reverse transcription, so sequencing read expressed TCRB transcripts. Only in-frame clones appear in the TCRdb table, and some are missing; sequencing was by immunoSEQ multiplex PCR. The sample lists fewer than 250,000 clones, roughly 70% seen once, with 0.053% in the top ten. What was sequenced was naive CD4+ T cells from blood. The receptors were sampled from a man between 25 and 39 years old in good health.

V usage is TRBV12-5 and J usage is TRBJ2-1; maybe TRBD2 (6 bases). The V gene's germline CDR1 is LGHNT and CDR2 FRNRAP. The CDR3 runs 13 residues. Trimming removed 6 bases at V and 5 bases at J, with 11 bases between. The CDR3 loop reads CASGPGEDNEQFF. The CDR3 DNA reads as TGTGCTAGTGGCCCCGGGGAGGACAATGAGCAGTTCTTC.

This clone appeared a few times. The J gene is TRBJ2-1, the V gene TRBV5-1, with no clear D. The germline V and J ends were trimmed by 0 bases and 4 bases, with 5 bases remaining between them. Germline V gives CDR1 SGHRS, CDR2 YFSETQ. The CDR3 is 13 amino acids. CDR3 DNA sequence: TGCGCCAGCAGCTTGGAGTCTTACAATGAGCAGTTCTTC. This encodes CASSLESYNEQFF.

This clone turned up a few times. The V and J genes are TRBV30 and TRBJ2-7; D remains ambiguous. Trimming left V 5 bases short and J 7 bases short, with 15 bases between. The CDR3 loop spans 12 amino acids. CDR1 GTSNPN and CDR2 SVGIG come from the germline V gene (reference sequence). CDR3 sequence reads: CAWGKLGPEQYF. The CDR3 DNA reads TGTGCCTGGGGAAAACTTGGACCGGAGCAGTACTTC.

This chain connects TRBV30 to TRBJ1-1; D perhaps matches TRBD1 (5 bases). CDR1 GTSNPN and CDR2 SVGIG come from the germline V gene (reference sequence). V gave up 0 bases and J gave up 1 base, with 6 bases separating them. This CDR3 has 13 amino acids. CDR3 protein: CAWSVGENTEAFF. CDR3 nucleotides: TGTGCCTGGAGTGTAGGGGAGAACACTGAAGCTTTCTTT.

V is TRBV30 and J is TRBJ1-5; D is possibly TRBD1 (5 bases). The CDR3 contains 14 residues. The V and J ends lost 1 base and 0 bases respectively, with 7 bases between them. In germline, CDR1 is GTSNPN, CDR2 SVGIG (reference sequence). This CDR3 reads CAWSGGYSNQPQHF. The CDR3 DNA reads as TGTGCCTGGAGTGGGGGCTATAGCAATCAGCCCCAGCATTTT.

This clone has just a few counts. The chain carries TRBV7-9 and TRBJ2-1; 12 bases fit TRBD2. Germline V gene data show CDR1 as SEHNR and CDR2 as FQNEAQ (reference sequence). Trimming removed 8 bases from V and 6 bases from J; junction bases left unmatched: 5. This CDR3 region has 14 residues. The CDR3 loop is CASHSGLAGNEQFF. CDR3 nucleotide sequence: TGTGCCAGCCACTCGGGACTAGCGGGCAATGAGCAGTTCTTC.

V is TRBV7-2 and J is TRBJ2-2; D possibly corresponds to TRBD2 (5 bases). The V gene's germline CDR1 is SGHTA and CDR2 FQGNSA. V lost 5 bases and J lost 6, with 10 bases in between. CDR3 length: 13 amino acids. This chain's CDR3 is CASSGWTSGELFF. Written as DNA, the CDR3 is TGTGCCAGCAGCGGCTGGACTTCCGGGGAGCTGTTTTTT.

The chain has TRBV29-1 and TRBJ1-3, with D possibly TRBD1 on 5 matching bases. This CDR3 comprises 10 residues. Germline values: CDR1 SQVTM, CDR2 ANQGSEA. V lost 6 bases and J 8 bases, leaving 8 bases between the germline ends. The DNA of the CDR3 is TGCAGCGTGTTGGGGGACACCATATATTTT. Translated: CSVLGDTIYF.

This clone appeared a single time. V is TRBV10-3 and J is TRBJ2-1, with 11 bases that match TRBD2. After removal of 8 bases from V and 10 bases from J, the junction contained 7 bases not matched to a gene. The CDR3 is 13 residues long. Germline values: CDR1 ENHRY, CDR2 SYGVKD. The CDR3 nucleotides read TGTGCCATCGAGGGTAGCGGGAGGGCAGAGCAGTTCTTC. Its protein is CAIEGSGRAEQFF.

The chain employs TRBV7-9 and TRBJ2-7; possibly TRBD1 for D (6 bases). The germline CDR1 and CDR2 sequences are SEHNR and FQNEAQ (reference sequence). The V and J ends lost 3 bases and 3 bases respectively, with 9 bases between them. The CDR3 contains 13 residues. DNA for the CDR3: TGTGCCAGCAGCTTCAGGGGCATCTACGAGCAGTACTTC. Its translation is CASSFRGIYEQYF.

V and J are TRBV6-1 and TRBJ2-1; tentatively, D is TRBD1 (5 bases). The CDR3 contains 14 residues. Germline V gene lookup returns CDR1 MNHNS and CDR2 SASEGT. V dropped 11 bases and J dropped 0 bases, with 14 bases sitting between them. Here the CDR3 DNA reads TGTGCCTGGGGCGGCGCCTCCTCCTACAATGAGCAGTTCTTC. Protein product: CAWGGASSYNEQFF.

There are a few counts of this clone. The CDR3 sequence is CSVAPLLRLNTEAFF. DNA of the CDR3: TGCAGCGTAGCACCTCTACTCCGACTGAACACTGAAGCTTTCTTT. The V gene is TRBV29-1, the J gene TRBJ1-1; D gene ambiguous. CDR1 SQVTM and CDR2 ANQGSEA come from the germline V gene. The V and J ends lost 6 bases and 0 bases respectively, with 17 bases between them. CDR3 length equals 15 residues.

The chain combines TRBV2 with TRBJ2-2, with D perhaps TRBD2 (6 bases). This CDR3 has 15 residues. Germline V lookup: CDR1 SNHLY, CDR2 FYNNEI. The ends were cut back, 6 bases at V and 5 bases at J, with 16 bases in the middle. The CDR3 region has the DNA TGTGCCAGCAGCTGGGACTCCGGAGGGACCGGGGAGCTGTTTTTT. As protein: CASSWDSGGTGELFF.

The chain recombines TRBV10-3 with TRBJ2-7; D is possibly TRBD2 (5 bases). Germline CDR1 and CDR2: ENHRY and SYGVKD. CDR3 length: 13 residues. V lost 6 bases and J 6 bases, leaving 15 bases between the germline ends. The CDR3 DNA reads as TGTGCCATCAGAACGGACTCAATGACCGAGCAGTACTTC. Protein sequence: CAIRTDSMTEQYF.

V and J are TRBV9 and TRBJ2-1; 7 bases map to TRBD2. V was clipped by 6 bases and J by 0 bases; unmatched bases: 6. Germline values: CDR1 SGDLS, CDR2 YYNGEE. The CDR3 contains 15 residues. As DNA, the CDR3 is TGTGCCAGCACGACCAGCGGGGACTCCTACAATGAGCAGTTCTTC. Translation: CASTTSGDSYNEQFF.

This clone has just a few counts. The gene calls are TRBV11-2 and TRBJ2-2, with 7 bases matching TRBD1. The V segment lost 5 bases and the J segment 5 bases; nucleotides outside the gene matches: 5. CDR3 length equals 14 residues. The germline V gene has CDR1 SGHAT and CDR2 FQNNGV. CDR3 DNA: TGTGCCAGCAGCCTCGGACAGGCTACCGGGGAGCTGTTTTTT. Translating it yields CASSLGQATGELFF.

The rearrangement uses TRBV15 and TRBJ2-3; 9 positions agree with TRBD2. The junction had 9 bases not matched to a gene; V was cut back by 5 bases and J by 0 bases. The CDR3 extends over 17 amino acids. Germline CDR1 reads LNHNV; CDR2 reads YYDKDF (reference sequence). CDR3 bases: TGTGCCACCAGCCCCAGGCGGGGGGGCCCTAGCACAGATACGCAGTATTTT. It is translated as CATSPRRGGPSTDTQYF. Using reference TRBV15 and TRBJ2-3 for the parts outside the CDR3, the full variable domain is DAMVIQNPRYQVTQFGKPVTLSCSQTLNHNVMYWYQQKSSQAPKLLFHYYDKDFNNEADTPDNFQSRRPNTSFCFLDIRSPGLGDTAMYLCATSPRRGGPSTDTQYFGPGTRLTVL.

The chain joins TRBV10-3 to TRBJ2-1; 7 bases are a match to TRBD2. The CDR3 spans 15 residues. Germline CDR1 ENHRY, CDR2 SYGVKD. V lost 6 bases to trimming and J lost 2 bases; unmatched junction nucleotides: 7. The CDR3 spells CAISPNRGAYNEQFF. The CDR3 DNA reads as TGTGCCATCAGCCCGAACCGGGGGGCCTACAATGAGCAGTTCTTC.

This CDR3 reads CASSLAFRGYYNEQFF. CDR3 nucleotide sequence: TGTGCCAGCAGCTTAGCGTTCAGGGGGTACTACAATGAGCAGTTCTTC. The chain is built from TRBV7-2 and TRBJ2-1; TRBD1 agrees at 7 bases. This CDR3 spans 16 amino acids. The V gene's germline CDR1 is SGHTA and CDR2 FQGNSA. V lost 0 bases and J lost 3; bases outside the gene matches: 5. Variable domain in full (rest from reference TRBV7-2 and TRBJ2-1): GAGVSQSPSNKVTEKGKDVELRCDPISGHTALYWYRQSLGQGLEFLIYFQGNSAPDKSGLPSDRFSAERTGGSVSTLTIQRTQQEDSAVYLCASSLAFRGYYNEQFFGPGTRLTVL.

The V gene is TRBV4-1, the J gene TRBJ2-7, with unresolved D. V was cut by 0 bases and J by 1 base, with 10 bases left in between. This CDR3 region has 15 residues. Germline values: CDR1 MGHRA, CDR2 YSYEKL. The CDR3 here is CASSQEPRLSYEQYF. The CDR3, as DNA: TGCGCCAGCAGCCAAGAGCCGCGCCTATCCTACGAGCAGTACTTC.

This chain links TRBV11-2 with TRBJ2-5, with D maybe TRBD2 (5 bases). V was cut by 3 bases and J by 2 bases, with 10 bases left in between. The CDR3 sequence is 14 residues long. The germline gives CDR1 SGHAT, CDR2 FQNNGV. CDR3 loop: CASSFQRGQETQYF. CDR3 nucleotides: TGTGCCAGCAGCTTTCAACGGGGACAAGAGACCCAGTACTTC.

This chain links TRBV27 with TRBJ2-7, with D unclear. V dropped 2 bases and J dropped 3 bases, with 11 bases sitting between them. Per the germline V gene, CDR1 is MNHEY and CDR2 is SMNVEV (reference sequence). This CDR3 comprises 14 residues. The CDR3 sequence: CASSLKSSGYEQYF. Written as DNA, the CDR3 is TGTGCCAGCAGTTTAAAAAGTTCTGGCTACGAGCAGTACTTC.

The chain employs TRBV7-2 and TRBJ2-4; the D is unclear. V dropped 5 bases and J dropped 0 bases, with 14 bases sitting between them. Germline V CDR1 and CDR2: SGHTA, FQGNSA. The CDR3 totals 16 residues. As DNA, the CDR3 is TGTGCCAGCAGCCCTGACTCGGGTCTAGCCAAAAACATTCAGTACTTC. Protein sequence: CASSPDSGLAKNIQYF.